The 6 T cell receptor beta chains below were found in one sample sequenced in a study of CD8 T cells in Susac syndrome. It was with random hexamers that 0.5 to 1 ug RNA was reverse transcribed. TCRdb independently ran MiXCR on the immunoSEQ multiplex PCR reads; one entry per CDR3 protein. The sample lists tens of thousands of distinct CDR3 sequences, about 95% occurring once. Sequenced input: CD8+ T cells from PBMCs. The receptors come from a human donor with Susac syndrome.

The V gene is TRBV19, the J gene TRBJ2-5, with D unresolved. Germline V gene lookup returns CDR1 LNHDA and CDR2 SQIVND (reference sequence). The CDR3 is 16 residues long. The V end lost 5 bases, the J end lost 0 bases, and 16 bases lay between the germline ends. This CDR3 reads CASSSLVAPYQETQYF. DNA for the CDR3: TGTGCCAGTAGTTCCCTGGTGGCTCCGTACCAAGAGACCCAGTACTTC. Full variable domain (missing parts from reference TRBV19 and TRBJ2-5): DGGITQSPKYLFRKEGQNVTLSCEQNLNHDAMYWYRQDPGQGLRLIYYSQIVNDFQKGDIAEGYSVSREKKESFPLTVTSAQKNPTAFYLCASSSLVAPYQETQYFGPGTRLLVL.

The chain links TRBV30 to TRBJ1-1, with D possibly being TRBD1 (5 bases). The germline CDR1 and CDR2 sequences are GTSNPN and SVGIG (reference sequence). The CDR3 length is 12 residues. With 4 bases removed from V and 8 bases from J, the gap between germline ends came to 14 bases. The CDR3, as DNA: TGTGCCTGGAACTTGGGGGACTTAGAAGCTTTCTTT. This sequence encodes CAWNLGDLEAFF.

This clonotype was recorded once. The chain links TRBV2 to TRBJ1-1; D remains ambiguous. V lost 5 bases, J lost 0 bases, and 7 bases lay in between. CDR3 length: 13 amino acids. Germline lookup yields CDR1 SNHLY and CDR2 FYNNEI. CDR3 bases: TGTGCCAGCAGTAGGACTTTGAACACTGAAGCTTTCTTT. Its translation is CASSRTLNTEAFF.

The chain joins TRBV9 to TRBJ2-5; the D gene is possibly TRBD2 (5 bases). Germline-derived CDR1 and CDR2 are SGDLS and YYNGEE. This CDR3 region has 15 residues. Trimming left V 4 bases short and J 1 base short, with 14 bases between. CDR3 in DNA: TGTGCCAGCAGCCCGTGGACGGGAATCCAAGAGACCCAGTACTTC. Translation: CASSPWTGIQETQYF.

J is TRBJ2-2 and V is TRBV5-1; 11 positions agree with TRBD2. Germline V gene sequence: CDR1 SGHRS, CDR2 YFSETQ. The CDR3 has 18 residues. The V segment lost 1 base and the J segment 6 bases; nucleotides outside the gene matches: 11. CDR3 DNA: TGCGCCAGCAGCTTGAATCTAGCGGGAGGATTTTACGCCGGGGAGCTGTTTTTT. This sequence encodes CASSLNLAGGFYAGELFF.

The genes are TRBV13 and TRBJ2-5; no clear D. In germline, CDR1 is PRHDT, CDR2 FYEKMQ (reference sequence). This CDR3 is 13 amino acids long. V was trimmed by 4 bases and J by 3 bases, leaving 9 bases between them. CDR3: CASSWSYKETQYF. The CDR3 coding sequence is TGTGCCAGCAGCTGGAGCTACAAAGAGACCCAGTACTTC.